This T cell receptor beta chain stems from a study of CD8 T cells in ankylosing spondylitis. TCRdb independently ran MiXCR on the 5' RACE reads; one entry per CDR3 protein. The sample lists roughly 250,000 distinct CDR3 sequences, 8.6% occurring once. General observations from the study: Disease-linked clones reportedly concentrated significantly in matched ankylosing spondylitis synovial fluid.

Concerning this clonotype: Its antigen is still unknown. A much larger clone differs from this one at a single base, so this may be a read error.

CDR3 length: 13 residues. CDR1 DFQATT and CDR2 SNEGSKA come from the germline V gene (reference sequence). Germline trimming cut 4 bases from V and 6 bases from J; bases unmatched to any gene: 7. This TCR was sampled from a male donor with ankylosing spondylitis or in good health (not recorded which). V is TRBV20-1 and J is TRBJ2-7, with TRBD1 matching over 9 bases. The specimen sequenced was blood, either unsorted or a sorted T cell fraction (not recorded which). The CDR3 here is CSAMDRGFCEQYF. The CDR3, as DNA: TGCAGTGCTATGGACAGGGGCTTCTGCGAGCAGTACTTC.